Shown below are 14 T cell receptor beta chains from a single sample sequenced in a study of T-cell memory formation after mild COVID-19. TCRdb fed the 5' RACE reads into MiXCR, producing one record per CDR3 protein. The sample gives roughly 500,000 distinct CDR3 sequences, just over 20% of which show up once; around 12% is in the top ten. Sequences were obtained from PBMCs or a T cell subset sorted from them (not recorded which). Receptor source: an adult woman who had mild COVID-19 (a few samples of this study predate the infection). Cell type and time point are not known.

The chain carries TRBV4-1 and TRBJ2-3; TRBD1 matches at 7 bases. CDR3 length: 18 residues. Germline CDR1 and CDR2: MGHRA and YSYEKL. V was clipped by 1 base and J by 2 bases; unmatched bases: 12. DNA for the CDR3: TGCGCCAGCAGCCAAGTTATCGGGACAGCGTTCTTCACAGATACGCAGTATTTT. Residues: CASSQVIGTAFFTDTQYF.

The J gene is TRBJ2-1, the V gene TRBV5-1; 7 bases fit TRBD2. V shed 0 bases and J 9 bases; nucleotides not matched to a gene: 6. Germline CDR1 and CDR2: SGHRS and YFSETQ. CDR3 size: 14 residues. The CDR3 protein is CASSLGTSRTEQFF. The CDR3 nucleotides read TGCGCCAGCAGCTTGGGGACTAGTCGGACTGAGCAGTTCTTC.

The chain is built from TRBV21-1 and TRBJ2-3; no DNA check was done on the table's D call, TRBD1. TRBV21-1 is classified as a pseudogene. The CDR3 is made up of 17 amino acids. The DNA of the CDR3 is TGTGCCAGCAGCGCTCGCCAGCCAGGGGATGGCACAGATACGCAGTATTTT. Encoded protein: CASSARQPGDGTDTQYF.

This chain links TRBV2 with TRBJ2-4, with 11 bases aligning to TRBD1. CDR1 is SNHLY, CDR2 FYNNEI, per germline. The V gene end was trimmed by 4 bases and the J gene end by 0 bases; junction bases not matched to a gene: 5. This CDR3 has 17 residues. CDR3 DNA: TGTGCCAGCAGTGTTGGACAGGGGGCCGGAGCCAAAAACATTCAGTACTTC. Residues: CASSVGQGAGAKNIQYF.

Only a few counts were recorded for this clonotype. The chain is built from TRBV7-9 and TRBJ2-3, with D perhaps TRBD2 (5 bases). CDR3 length equals 14 residues. Germline values: CDR1 SEHNR, CDR2 FQNEAQ (reference sequence). Trimming left V 5 bases short and J 6 bases short, with 15 bases between. The CDR3 sequence is CASSPARGPDTQYF. CDR3 coding DNA: TGTGCCAGCAGCCCCGCCCGGGGTCCGGATACGCAGTATTTT.

The gene calls are TRBV27 and TRBJ2-7; D call uncertain. CDR1 and CDR2 (germline): MNHEY, SMNVEV (reference sequence). Trimming left V 2 bases short and J 0 bases short, with 11 bases between. The CDR3 runs 15 residues. CDR3 in amino acids: CASSLKGLSSYEQYF. DNA for the CDR3: TGTGCCAGCAGTTTAAAGGGTCTGAGCTCCTACGAGCAGTACTTC.

This clonotype has ten or more counts. The gene calls are TRBV7-2 and TRBJ2-7, with D perhaps assigned TRBD1 or TRBD2 (6 bases each). Germline V CDR1 and CDR2: SGHTA, FQGNSA. The CDR3 has 13 residues. Trimming pared 5 bases from V and 4 bases from J, leaving 12 bases between. For the CDR3, the DNA is TGTGCCAGCAGCCCCCGGGGGCTTTACGAGCAGTACTTC. Its translation is CASSPRGLYEQYF.

The chain employs TRBV24-1 and TRBJ2-1; 7 nucleotides agree with TRBD1. V trimming: 1 base; J trimming: 5 bases; junction bases outside the gene matches: 7. The CDR3 extends over 16 amino acids. CDR1 and CDR2 (germline): KGHDR, SFDVKD. The CDR3 loop reads CATSDFRRGRNNEQFF. The CDR3 DNA is TGTGCCACCAGTGATTTTCGCAGGGGGAGAAACAATGAGCAGTTCTTC.

J is TRBJ2-1 and V is TRBV7-3, with TRBD1 matching 8 bases. Germline V lookup: CDR1 SGHTA, CDR2 FQGTGA. The V and J ends lost 4 bases and 1 base, in that order; junction bases with no gene match: 15. The CDR3 is 19 amino acids. CDR3 loop: CASSSTGGLIVPSYNEQFF. DNA of the CDR3: TGTGCCAGCAGCTCCACAGGGGGTCTAATTGTACCGTCCTACAATGAGCAGTTCTTC.

The chain has TRBV12-3 or TRBV12-4 and TRBJ2-7; D possibly corresponds to TRBD1 (5 bases). The CDR3 has 15 amino acids. Trimming pared 3 bases from V and 5 bases from J, leaving 17 bases between. Here the CDR3 reads CASSFKGQGPHEQYF. CDR3 coding DNA: TGTGCCAGCAGTTTCAAAGGCCAGGGTCCCCACGAGCAGTACTTC.

The sample holds a few counts of this clonotype. The chain combines TRBV11-2 with TRBJ1-1; TRBD1 aligns across 7 bases. V dropped 5 bases and J dropped 1; count of bases not matched to a gene: 7. CDR1 SGHAT and CDR2 FQNNGV come from the germline V gene. The CDR3 extends over 15 amino acids. The CDR3 nucleotides are TGTGCCAGCAGCCGAAACAGGGGCCGGAACACTGAAGCTTTCTTT. Protein: CASSRNRGRNTEAFF.

This chain links TRBV25-1 with TRBJ2-7, with a weak D call TRBD1 (7 bases). Trimming shortened V by 2 bases and J by 2 bases, and 13 bases separated the two germline ends. The CDR3 has 15 amino acids. Germline CDR1 is MGHDK and CDR2 is SYGVNS. CDR3 residues: CASSEGGQRAYEQYF. The CDR3 coding sequence is TGTGCCAGCAGTGAAGGGGGACAGCGGGCCTACGAGCAGTACTTC.

The chain combines TRBV4-1 with TRBJ1-1; no reliable D call. This CDR3 comprises 14 residues. CDR1 is MGHRA and CDR2 is YSYEKL in the germline V gene. Trimming removed 0 bases at V and 4 bases at J, with 9 bases between. In DNA, the CDR3 is TGCGCCAGCAGCCAAGAGCCAGTAATCACTGAAGCTTTCTTT. Protein: CASSQEPVITEAFF.

This clonotype has just a few counts. The genes are TRBV7-8 and TRBJ2-7; D uncertain. Germline V lookup: CDR1 SGHVS, CDR2 FQNEAQ. V lost 2 bases to trimming and J lost 3 bases, with 5 bases between them. The CDR3 contains 12 residues. The CDR3 DNA reads TGTGCCAGCAGCTTACCAGACTACGAGCAGTACTTC. This translates into CASSLPDYEQYF.